The 11 T cell receptor beta chains presented below share a single source sample, sequenced in a study of blood T cell repertoires in COVID-19 (dated by TCRdb to about 2020). Libraries came from the immunoSEQ multiplex PCR assay. Sourced from immuneACCESS, this table was stored by TCRdb with only in-frame sequences that have V and J called. A share of the clones is absent; for the studies checked, an unresolved V gene accounts for under half, and the remainder has no known explanation. For this sample the table gives around 260,000 clones, of which 85% to 90% were detected only once. The ten largest clones capture around 3.6% of the sample. What was sequenced was peripheral blood. Every receptor here comes from a man aged 18 to 30 with active or convalescent COVID-19.

The V and J genes are TRBV20-1 and TRBJ2-1, with D perhaps TRBD2 (7 bases). Trimming left V 3 bases short and J 7 bases short, with 16 bases between. Germline CDR1 reads DFQATT; CDR2 reads SNEGSKA (reference sequence). CDR3 length equals 14 residues. CDR3 protein: CSASRTAGGNEQFF. The CDR3 DNA reads as TGCAGTGCTAGTCGGACAGCCGGGGGGAATGAGCAGTTCTTC.

In the case of this clone: An end of the junction does not agree with germline; a read error may underlie this. V is TRBV3-1 (or the pseudogene TRBV3-2) and J is TRBJ2-7, with D hard to call. The CDR3 loop spans 12 amino acids. Germline assignment: CDR1 LGHDT and CDR2 YNNKEL (reference sequence). CDR3 DNA sequence: TGTGCCAGCAGCCAAGACTCCGACGAGCAGTACTTC. This encodes CASSQDSDEQYF.

The V call is TRBV2, the J call TRBJ1-6; weak D call: TRBD1 (6 bases). Trimming pared 4 bases from V and 10 bases from J, leaving 20 bases between. The CDR3 is 16 amino acids. Germline V gene sequence: CDR1 SNHLY, CDR2 FYNNEI. CDR3 region: CASSGDGTPGVSPLHF. The CDR3 coding sequence is TGTGCCAGCAGTGGGGACGGGACGCCAGGGGTCTCACCCCTCCACTTT.

Details on this clone: In the same sample, other DNA sequences code for this CDR3. The rearrangement links TRBV2 to TRBJ1-1; 7 bases line up with TRBD1. The trim removed 4 bases at V and 1 base at J, leaving 0 bases unmatched. CDR1 and CDR2 from the germline V gene are SNHLY and FYNNEI. CDR3 length equals 13 residues. CDR3 in amino acids: CASSGQGNTEAFF. Here the CDR3 DNA reads TGTGCCAGCAGTGGACAGGGGAACACTGAAGCTTTCTTT. The whole variable domain, filled in from reference TRBV2 and TRBJ1-1, reads EPEVTQTPSHQVTQMGQEVILRCVPISNHLYFYWYRQILGQKVEFLVSFYNNEISEKSEIFDDQFSVERPDGSNFTLKIRSTKLEDSAMYFCASSGQGNTEAFFGQGTRLTVV.

This chain uses TRBV6-5 with TRBJ2-1, with D perhaps TRBD1 (6 bases). This CDR3 has 14 amino acids. In germline, CDR1 is MNHEY, CDR2 SVGAGI. V was cut by 5 bases and J by 10 bases, with 18 bases left in between. CDR3 sequence reads: CASSLGSGVYEQFF. CDR3 in DNA: TGTGCCAGCAGTCTTGGGTCAGGGGTATACGAGCAGTTCTTC.

V usage is TRBV29-1 and J usage is TRBJ2-7; D is perhaps TRBD1 (6 bases). Trimming removed 0 bases at V and 4 bases at J, with 10 bases between. Germline loops: CDR1 SQVTM, CDR2 ANQGSEA. This CDR3 comprises 13 residues. The chain's CDR3 is CSVEEDSSYEQYF. CDR3 nucleotides: TGCAGCGTTGAAGAGGACAGTTCTTACGAGCAGTACTTC.

A single count supports this clone. The chain employs TRBV6-2 or TRBV6-3 and TRBJ2-6, with D tentatively TRBD2 (5 bases). The CDR3 runs 15 residues. Germline values: CDR1 MNHEY, CDR2 SVGEGT. V was trimmed by 2 bases and J by 2 bases, leaving 7 bases between them. The CDR3 here is CASSYGGTGANVLTF. The CDR3 DNA sequence: TGTGCCAGCAGTTACGGAGGAACTGGGGCCAACGTCCTGACTTTC.

This rearrangement joins TRBV19 to TRBJ2-7, with 7 bases aligning to TRBD2. V lost 4 bases to trimming and J lost 3 bases; unmatched junction nucleotides: 9. The CDR3 runs to 15 residues. Germline lookup yields CDR1 LNHDA and CDR2 SQIVND (reference sequence). CDR3 protein: CASSKTVGGYYEQYF. CDR3 in DNA: TGTGCCAGTAGTAAGACCGTGGGGGGGTACTACGAGCAGTACTTC.

The rearrangement links TRBV7-2 to TRBJ1-6; 8 bases are a match to TRBD1. Germline assignment: CDR1 SGHTA and CDR2 FQGNSA. V lost 5 bases to trimming and J lost 7 bases; unmatched junction nucleotides: 4. This CDR3 has 14 residues. The CDR3 sequence is CASSIDRGNSPLHF. DNA of the CDR3: TGTGCCAGCAGCATCGACAGGGGAAATTCACCCCTCCACTTT.

In this sample, this clone turned up once. The DNA of the CDR3 is TGTGCCAGCAGTGAGGACAGGTTTAACACTGAAGCTTTCTTT. Encoded protein: CASSEDRFNTEAFF. The chain carries TRBV28 and TRBJ1-1; TRBD1 aligns across 7 bases. V trimming: 5 bases; J trimming: 2 bases; junction bases outside the gene matches: 5. Germline V gene data show CDR1 as MDHEN and CDR2 as SYDVKM. The CDR3 is made up of 14 amino acids.

The CDR3 loop is CASSPSQNTEAFF. DNA for the CDR3: TGTGCCAGCAGCCCATCCCAGAACACTGAAGCTTTCTTT. The gene calls are TRBV11-1 and TRBJ1-1, with D uncertain. The CDR3 is 13 residues long. CDR1 and CDR2 (germline): SGHAT, FQDESV (reference sequence). V shed 5 bases and J shed 1 base, with 8 bases lying between them.